This TCR beta chain was captured by sequencing in a study of T cells expressing NK-cell markers. Study-wide background: In the group of eight sequenced donors, seven were HCMV-seropositive and one was seronegative.

The CDR3 totals 14 residues. CDR1 is SGHRS, CDR2 YFSETQ, per germline. 5'RACE template switching with UMIs generated TCR beta cDNA. TCRdb reprocessed the 5' RACE reads and stores each CDR3 protein as one record, lacking DNA. The listing records about 260,000 distinct CDR3 sequences. The specimen sequenced was blood T cells: a sorted CD56 or NKG2C T cell subset, CD4+ or CD8+ T cells, or bulk PBMC T cells (not recorded which). The receptor's source is a man aged 18 to 30 in good health. The V and J genes are TRBV5-1 and TRBJ1-2; TCRdb's D call of TRBD1 is untestable without DNA. The CDR3 protein is CASSFEGQPYGYTF.